Shown below are 17 T cell receptor beta chains from a single sample sequenced in a study of blood T cell repertoires in COVID-19 (dated by TCRdb to 2020 to 2021). Libraries were constructed by the immunoSEQ multiplex PCR assay. TCRdb took this table from immuneACCESS and kept in-frame rearrangements with V and J called. Such tables lack part of the clones; where checked against another copy, unresolved V genes explain under half of the gap, and the rest is unexplained. The sample table contains about 250,000 clones; only one count was recorded for 75% to 90% of them. Of the sample, approximately 9% falls within the top ten clones. Sequencing used PBMCs or T cells enriched from blood (not recorded which). These receptors all stem from a man between 35 and 55 years old who had recovered from COVID-19.

This clone occurred a few times. The rearrangement links TRBV11-2 to TRBJ1-6; 7 positions agree with TRBD1. The V and J ends lost 4 bases and 8 bases, in that order; junction bases with no gene match: 8. Germline CDR1 is SGHAT and CDR2 is FQNNGV. This CDR3 region has 15 residues. The CDR3 loop reads CASSSNRDSDSPLHF. Written as DNA, the CDR3 is TGTGCCAGCAGCTCAAACCGGGACAGTGATTCACCCCTCCACTTT.

The genes are TRBV4-1 and TRBJ1-5, with D hard to call. The CDR3 has 17 amino acids. V was trimmed by 0 bases and J by 1 base, leaving 13 bases between them. Germline lookup yields CDR1 MGHRA and CDR2 YSYEKL. The CDR3 region has the DNA TGCGCCAGCAGCCAAGATCGTCTATTTCAAAGCAATCAGCCCCAGCATTTT. As protein: CASSQDRLFQSNQPQHF.

This clone was detected a few times. V and J are TRBV30 and TRBJ1-6, with unresolved D. Trimming removed 4 bases from V and 8 bases from J, with 12 bases in between. CDR1 is GTSNPN and CDR2 is SVGIG in the germline V gene (reference sequence). The CDR3 length is 13 residues. Here the CDR3 DNA reads TGTGCCTGGAAACGGGGTTTTGATTCACCCCTCCACTTT. Translating gives CAWKRGFDSPLHF.

The rearrangement uses TRBV24-1 and TRBJ1-5; TRBD1 might be the D (6 bases). Trimming removed 7 bases from V and 4 bases from J, with 16 bases in between. The CDR3 runs 15 residues. Germline V CDR1 and CDR2: KGHDR, SFDVKD. CDR3 loop: CATRSAGGGNQPQHF. Here the CDR3 DNA reads TGTGCCACCAGATCGGCGGGGGGCGGTAATCAGCCCCAGCATTTT.

This chain links TRBV2 with TRBJ1-2; D remains unclear. V lost 5 bases and J lost 4, with 14 bases in between. Germline lookup yields CDR1 SNHLY and CDR2 FYNNEI. This CDR3 has 14 residues. CDR3 loop: CASSRDTETYGYTF. The CDR3, as DNA: TGTGCCAGCAGTAGAGACACCGAAACCTATGGCTACACCTTC.

The chain links TRBV18 to TRBJ2-4, with a tentative D call TRBD2 (6 bases). V was shortened by 2 bases and J by 0 bases, with 11 bases between the two germline ends. The CDR3 is 16 amino acids. CDR1 is KGHSH, CDR2 LQKENI, per germline. The CDR3 protein is CASSPRSGLAKNIQYF. Here the CDR3 DNA reads TGTGCCAGCTCACCAAGGTCGGGACTAGCCAAAAACATTCAGTACTTC.

This clone was seen only a few times. The V call is TRBV19, the J call TRBJ2-5; TRBD2 agrees at 11 bases. This CDR3 spans 15 amino acids. V trimming: 6 bases; J trimming: 1 base; junction bases outside the gene matches: 4. Germline CDR1 is LNHDA and CDR2 is SQIVND (reference sequence). The CDR3 loop reads CASRKTSGGQETQYF. The CDR3, as DNA: TGTGCCAGTAGAAAAACTAGCGGGGGCCAAGAGACCCAGTACTTC.

This chain joins TRBV2 and TRBJ1-4, with 8 bases fitting TRBD1. With V trimmed by 2 bases and J by 5 bases, 10 bases remained unmatched. Germline V lookup: CDR1 SNHLY, CDR2 FYNNEI. CDR3 length equals 17 residues. The DNA for the CDR3 is TGTGCCAGCAGTGAACTGGGGCACGCAGGGGGCAATGAAAAACTGTTTTTT. Protein sequence: CASSELGHAGGNEKLFF.

The chain uses TRBV5-1 and TRBJ2-7, with 7 positions matching TRBD2. The J segment lost 0 bases and the V segment lost 0 bases, leaving 9 bases of the junction unmatched. This CDR3 region has 17 residues. Germline lookup yields CDR1 SGHRS and CDR2 YFSETQ. In DNA form, the CDR3 reads TGCGCCAGCAGCTTGGATCATCGTCTAGCGGACTCCTACGAGCAGTACTTC. It is translated as CASSLDHRLADSYEQYF.

The chain is built from TRBV14 and TRBJ2-2, with a tentative D call TRBD2 (5 bases). CDR3 length: 16 residues. From germline, CDR1 is SGHDN and CDR2 FVKESK. Trimming left V 3 bases short and J 0 bases short, with 11 bases between. Here the CDR3 DNA reads TGTGCCAGCAGCCACTGGACTGTGACGAACACCGGGGAGCTGTTTTTT. It codes for CASSHWTVTNTGELFF.

A word on this clone: One end of the junction varies from germline; a read error may be responsible. This chain links TRBV7-8 with TRBJ1-1; D gene ambiguous. This CDR3 comprises 13 residues. In germline, CDR1 is SGHVS, CDR2 FQNEAQ. For the CDR3, the DNA is TGTGCCAGCAGCTGGGGAGGGAACCCTGAAGCTTTCTTT. It is translated as CASSWGGNPEAFF.

The chain recombines TRBV15 with TRBJ1-2; a possible D gene is TRBD1 (6 bases). The CDR3 covers 15 residues. Germline CDR1 reads LNHNV; CDR2 reads YYDKDF (reference sequence). The ends were cut back, 1 base at V and 5 bases at J, with 14 bases in the middle. Written as DNA, the CDR3 is TGTGCCACCAGCAGAGGAGAGGACAGAGGATATGGCTACACCTTC. It translates to CATSRGEDRGYGYTF.

The rearrangement joins TRBV6-4 to TRBJ2-7; 9 nucleotides match TRBD2. The V segment lost 10 bases and the J segment 3 bases; nucleotides outside the gene matches: 25. The germline CDR1 and CDR2 sequences are MRHNA and SNTAGT. There are 19 residues in the CDR3. The CDR3 here is CAIPPAQSSGRLPNYEQYF. In DNA, the CDR3 is TGTGCCATCCCCCCCGCTCAGAGCAGCGGGAGGCTCCCCAACTACGAGCAGTACTTC.

The V gene is TRBV23-1, the J gene TRBJ2-5, with D possibly TRBD1 on 5 matching bases. TRBV23-1 is filed as an ORF, its function uncertain. The CDR3 length is 16 residues. Between the trimmed V and J ends, which lost 7 bases and 1 base, there was a span of 19 bases. The CDR3 reads CASTTTDHYTQETQYF. The DNA for the CDR3 is TGCGCCAGCACCACGACAGACCATTATACCCAAGAGACCCAGTACTTC.

Only one count was recorded for this clone. The chain employs TRBV6-2 or TRBV6-3 and TRBJ2-7, with TRBD2 matching 7 bases. The CDR3 has 14 residues. The germline V gene encodes CDR1 MNHEY and CDR2 SVGEGT. Unmatched junction bases numbered 10, after V lost 6 bases and J lost 5 bases. The DNA of the CDR3 is TGTGCCAGCAGCCCCATCGGGACTACCCACGAGCAGTACTTC. Its translation is CASSPIGTTHEQYF.

The V call is TRBV21-1, the J call TRBJ1-4; TRBD1, the D gene given by the table, was not confirmed from the DNA. TRBV21-1 is a listed pseudogene. This CDR3 has 21 residues. CDR3 coding DNA: TGTGCCAGCAGCAAAGCGCTTCGGGACAGGGGGCAACTTACAACTAATGAAAAACTGTTTTTT. This codes for CASSKALRDRGQLTTNEKLFF.

The chain combines TRBV5-1 with TRBJ1-1; D call uncertain. There are 15 residues in the CDR3. CDR1 and CDR2 from the germline V gene are SGHRS and YFSETQ. The V end was cut by 1 base, the J end by 2 bases, with 12 bases between. The CDR3 nucleotides are TGCGCCAGCAGCTTGACTTCGCCACCCAACACTGAAGCTTTCTTT. Translating it yields CASSLTSPPNTEAFF. The whole variable domain, filled in from reference TRBV5-1 and TRBJ1-1, reads KAGVTQTPRYLIKTRGQQVTLSCSPISGHRSVSWYQQTPGQGLQFLFEYFSETQRNKGNFPGRFSGRQFSNSRSEMNVSTLELGDSALYLCASSLTSPPNTEAFFGQGTRLTVV.